The clone carrying this TCR beta chain was counted a single time. The antigen remains undetermined. Method: immunoSEQ multiplex PCR; TCRdb's copy keeps in-frame clones and lacks some. In the table there are some 99,000 clones, about 89% of which are singletons. These data belong to a study of T cell responses to AZD1222 COVID-19 vaccine. On the study more broadly: It was second doses at about 4 or about 12 weeks that were pooled.

Deletions cut 0 bases from V and 6 bases from J, with 7 bases between. This CDR3 is 13 amino acids long. CDR1 and CDR2 (germline): SGHRS, YFSETQ. Broader study findings: Clonal diversity was possibly underestimated, and white British individuals and females predominated among donors.

The clonotype was recovered from an adult in good health. This sample comprised peripheral blood, obtained on day 0 of AZD1222 vaccination. This chain joins TRBV5-1 and TRBJ2-1; D unresolved. CDR3 sequence: CASSLGLINEQFF. CDR3 coding DNA: TGCGCCAGCAGCTTGGGACTTATCAATGAGCAGTTCTTC.